These T cell receptor beta chains were read from a single sample in a study of shared clonotypes between healthy human individuals. Assay used: immunoSEQ multiplex PCR; TCRdb lists only in-frame clones, some missing. The table lists around 1,900,000 clones, over 85% of them singletons. Sequenced sample: naive CD8+ T cells from PBMCs. Receptor source: a young man in good health. Some clones in this sample may be carry-over from other donors' samples. Each CDR3 is given without its conserved first and last residue.

TRBV7-2 | ASSLTGPNVLT
TRBV5-1 | ASSPPTGIYGYT
TRBV6-4 | ATPLVSPTGDTQY
TRBV7-9 | ASYSGGGYGYT
TRBV18 | ASSPPLNTEAF
TRBV18 | ASSPPVGIPHSEQF
TRBV28 | ASSFEGESTEAF
TRBV5-6 | ASSLAAGLYNSPLH
TRBV5-1 | ASSIRKAGHEQY
TRBV9 | ASRPGGPGGGEKLF
TRBV5-4 | ASTAGYEQY
TRBV27 | ASSSLGTDSYNEQF
TRBV6-1 | ASSEDRTAYEQY
TRBV23-1 | ASSQSPGPGNNEQF
TRBV10-3 | AISDGTSGHNEQF
TRBV10-3 | AIRGTDTNTGELF
TRBV7-3 | ASSLTRNTGELF
TRBV15 | ATSATSGEDEQF
TRBV7-9 | ASSPELIVSHEQY
TRBV7-9 | ASSLGTTSTDTQY
TRBV4-3 | ASSPSRGPSYEQY
TRBV19 | ASSPRLAYEQY
TRBV27 | ASSLHPAGELF
TRBV19 | ASRGTVPYEQY
TRBV28 | ASSDREGDTQY
TRBV12-5 | ASATGITYEQY
TRBV5-5 | ASSFARGSYNEQF
TRBV7-2 | ASSDLSSADTQY
TRBV27 | ASSQGLQGSYNEQF
TRBV10-1 | ASSATGTGVHEQY
TRBV9 | ASRDRNNEQF
TRBV11-2 | ASSPGLAGEQF
TRBV19 | ASRTSGYNEQF
TRBV2 | ASSEITGSSDEQF
TRBV7-3 | ASSPRSYGYT
TRBV28 | ASSSQGQEPQY
TRBV27 | ASSLYGGNYGYT
TRBV27 | ASSFTSGMGETQY
TRBV7-9 | ASKMGGETQY
TRBV6-1 | ASSPPGSYYNEQF
TRBV6-5 | ASSYVQGLDGYT
TRBV19 | ASSVPLAGVHEQY
TRBV27 | ASSLNRIYEQY
TRBV4-1 | ASSQDQNSLLEAF
TRBV28 | ASRGQHGGASGIRGEQF
TRBV4-3 | ASSQDRRSSYNEQF
TRBV28 | ASTLLAGDLITQY
TRBV28 | ASRGTGNDNEQF
TRBV10-1 | ASRTATNEKLF
TRBV7-8 | ASSLGRTVGNTIY
TRBV9 | ASSTGQGAYGNTIY
TRBV4-3 | ASSQRLGLNYNEQF
TRBV18 | ASSPLRYNEQF
TRBV10-3 | AISENRDEAF
TRBV7-9 | ASSLGRAALEQY
TRBV18 | ASSPAASGRRGTDTQY
TRBV13 | ASSLGQKSYEQY
TRBV9 | ASSDGDYHYNEQF
TRBV28 | ASSLSAGGEQF
TRBV11-2 | ASSLGSYEQY